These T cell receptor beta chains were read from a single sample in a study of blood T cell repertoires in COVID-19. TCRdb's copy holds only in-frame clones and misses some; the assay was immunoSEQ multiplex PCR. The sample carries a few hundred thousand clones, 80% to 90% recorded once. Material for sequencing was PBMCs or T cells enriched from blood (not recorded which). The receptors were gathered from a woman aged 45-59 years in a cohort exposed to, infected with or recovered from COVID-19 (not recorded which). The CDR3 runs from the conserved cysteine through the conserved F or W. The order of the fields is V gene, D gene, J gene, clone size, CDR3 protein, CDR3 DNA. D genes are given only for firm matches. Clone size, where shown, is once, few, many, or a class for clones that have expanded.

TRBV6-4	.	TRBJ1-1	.	CASSVQPYTEAFF	TGTGCCAGCAGTGTACAGCCTTACACTGAAGCTTTCTTT
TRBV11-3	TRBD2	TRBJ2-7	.	CASSLDPSRGGSYEQYF	TGTGCCAGCAGCTTAGACCCTTCGCGGGGGGGTTCCTACGAGCAGTACTTC
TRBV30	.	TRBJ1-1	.	CAWSSQANTEAFF	TGTGCCTGGAGTTCACAGGCGAACACTGAAGCTTTCTTT
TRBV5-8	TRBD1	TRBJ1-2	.	CASSRWRGQGGLGYTF	TGTGCCAGCAGCCGTTGGCGGGGACAGGGAGGTTTGGGCTACACCTTC
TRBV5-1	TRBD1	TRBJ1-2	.	CASSLVAGGNYGYTF	TGCGCCAGCAGCTTGGTAGCAGGGGGAAACTATGGCTACACCTTC
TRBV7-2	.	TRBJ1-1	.	CASSIVDRNTEAFF	TGTGCCAGCAGCATAGTAGACAGGAACACTGAAGCTTTCTTT
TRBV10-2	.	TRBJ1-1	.	CASSESAGSSTEAFF	TGCGCCAGCAGTGAGTCGGCAGGGTCGAGCACTGAAGCTTTCTTT
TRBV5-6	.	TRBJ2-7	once	CASSHVGGAEQYF	TGTGCCAGCAGCCACGTTGGGGGGGCCGAGCAGTACTTC
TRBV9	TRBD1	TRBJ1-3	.	CASSPRDRGSGNTIYF	TGTGCCAGCAGCCCCCGGGACAGGGGCTCTGGAAACACCATATATTTT
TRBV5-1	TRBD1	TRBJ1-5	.	CASIVGDSHSNQPQHF	TGCGCCAGCATTGTGGGGGACAGCCATAGCAATCAGCCCCAGCATTTT
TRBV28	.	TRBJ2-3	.	CASSLEAGADTQYF	TGTGCCAGCAGTTTAGAGGCAGGGGCAGATACGCAGTATTTT
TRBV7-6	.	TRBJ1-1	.	CASSLKRDRHLSLNTEAFF	TGTGCCAGCAGCTTAAAACGAGACAGGCACCTCTCCTTGAACACTGAAGCTTTCTTT
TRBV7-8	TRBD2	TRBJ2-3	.	CASSLGASGGAWDTQYF	TGTGCCAGCAGCTTAGGGGCTAGCGGGGGGGCCTGGGATACGCAGTATTTT
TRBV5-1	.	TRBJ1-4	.	CASSLGSSGATNEKLFF	TGCGCCAGCAGCTTGGGTTCATCGGGAGCAACTAATGAAAAACTGTTTTTT
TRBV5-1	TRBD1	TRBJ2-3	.	CASSLAGTGDDTQYF	TGCGCCAGCAGCTTGGCCGGGACAGGGGACGATACGCAGTATTTT
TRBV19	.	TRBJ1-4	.	CASTGQPVWEKLFF	TGTGCCAGCACAGGACAGCCCGTTTGGGAAAAACTGTTTTTT
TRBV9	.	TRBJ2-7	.	CASSARDTSSYEQYF	TGTGCCAGCAGCGCACGGGACACGAGCTCCTACGAGCAGTACTTC
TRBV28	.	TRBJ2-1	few	CASIAGGSYNEQFF	TGTGCCAGCATTGCCGGGGGCTCCTACAATGAGCAGTTCTTC
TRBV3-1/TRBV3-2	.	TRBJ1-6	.	CASSHMSPTPLHF	TGTGCCAGCAGCCACATGAGCCCTACCCCCCTCCACTTT
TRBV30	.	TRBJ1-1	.	CAFLGRGWTEAFF	TGTGCCTTCCTGGGGCGGGGGTGGACTGAAGCTTTCTTT
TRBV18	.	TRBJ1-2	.	CASSPREGVTRGYTF	TGTGCCAGCTCACCACGGGAGGGGGTGACTAGGGGCTACACCTTC
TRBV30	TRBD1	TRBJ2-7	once	CAWRWARTGRYEQYF	TGTGCCTGGAGATGGGCCCGGACAGGGAGATACGAGCAGTACTTC
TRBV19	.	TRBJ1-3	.	CASSNVRTPSSGNTIYF	TGTGCCAGTAGTAATGTGCGGACACCGAGCTCTGGAAACACCATATATTTT
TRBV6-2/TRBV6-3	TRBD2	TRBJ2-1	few	CASSFREGRYYNEQFF	TGTGCCAGCAGTTTTCGGGAGGGACGGTACTACAATGAGCAGTTCTTC
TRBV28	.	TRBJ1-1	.	CASSFGSRNTEAFF	TGTGCCAGCAGTTTTGGGAGTAGGAACACTGAAGCTTTCTTT
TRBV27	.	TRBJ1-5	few	CASSPGYQPQHF	TGTGCCAGCAGCCCGGGGTACCAGCCCCAGCATTTT
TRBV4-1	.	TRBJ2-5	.	CASSLRQQETQYF	TGCGCCAGCAGCCTTAGACAACAAGAGACCCAGTACTTC
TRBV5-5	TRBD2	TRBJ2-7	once	CASSWDPGGAYEQYF	TGTGCCAGCAGCTGGGACCCGGGAGGAGCCTACGAGCAGTACTTC
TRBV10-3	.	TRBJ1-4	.	CAISPTGTGQKLFF	TGTGCCATCAGCCCCACAGGGACCGGGCAAAAACTGTTTTTT
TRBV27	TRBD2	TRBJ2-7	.	CASSSTGGPRAEQYF	TGTGCCAGCAGTTCCACGGGGGGGCCGAGGGCCGAGCAGTACTTC
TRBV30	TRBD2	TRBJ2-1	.	CAWSVPGLGGNEQFF	TGTGCCTGGAGTGTACCAGGACTAGGAGGCAATGAGCAGTTCTTC
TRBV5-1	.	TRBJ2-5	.	CASSSYGTGRETQYF	TGCGCCAGCAGCTCCTACGGTACAGGCAGAGAGACCCAGTACTTC
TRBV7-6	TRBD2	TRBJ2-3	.	CASSLGSGGRYGDTQYF	TGTGCCAGCAGCTTAGGTAGCGGGGGGCGGTATGGAGATACGCAGTATTTT
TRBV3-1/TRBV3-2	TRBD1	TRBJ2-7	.	CASSHLGTGVIPYEQYF	TGTGCCAGCAGCCACCTAGGGACAGGGGTAATTCCCTACGAGCAGTACTTC
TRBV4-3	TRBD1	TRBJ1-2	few	CASSHTTGGPGYTF	TGCGCCAGCAGCCATACCACAGGGGGCCCTGGCTACACCTTC
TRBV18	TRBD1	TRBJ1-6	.	CASSPGQGLSPLHF	TGTGCCAGCTCGCCGGGACAGGGTCTATCACCCCTCCACTTT
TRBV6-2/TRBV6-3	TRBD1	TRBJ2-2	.	CASSYSILRGLTGELFF	TGTGCCAGCAGTTACTCGATTTTGAGGGGGCTCACCGGGGAGCTGTTTTTT
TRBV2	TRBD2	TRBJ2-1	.	CASAALAGGLLKSFF	TGTGCCAGCGCGGCACTAGCGGGGGGGCTGCTTAAGTCTTTCTTC
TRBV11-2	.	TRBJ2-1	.	CASSLDVQGNEQFF	TGTGCCAGCAGCTTAGACGTACAGGGTAATGAGCAGTTCTTC
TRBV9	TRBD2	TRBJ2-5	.	CASSRRGGEEETQYF	TGTGCCAGCAGCCGACGGGGGGGCGAAGAGGAGACCCAGTACTTC
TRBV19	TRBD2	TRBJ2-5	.	CASRQTSGGTQYF	TGTGCCAGTAGGCAAACTAGCGGGGGGACCCAGTACTTC
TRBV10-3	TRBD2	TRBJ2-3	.	CAISATSGVTDTQYF	TGTGCCATCAGTGCGACTAGCGGGGTCACAGATACGCAGTATTTT
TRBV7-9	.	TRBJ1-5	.	CASSLWTGVVDQPQHF	TGTGCCAGCAGCTTATGGACTGGGGTTGTAGATCAGCCCCAGCATTTT
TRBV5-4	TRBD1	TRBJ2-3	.	CASSLRQGSTDTQYF	TGTGCCAGCAGCTTGAGACAGGGAAGCACAGATACGCAGTATTTT
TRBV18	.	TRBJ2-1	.	CASSPIRGSSYNEQFF	TGTGCCAGCTCACCGATTAGGGGGAGCTCCTACAATGAGCAGTTCTTC
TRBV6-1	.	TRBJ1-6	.	CASSDRSLGAGYNSPLHF	TGTGCCAGCAGTGATCGGAGCTTGGGGGCCGGTTATAATTCACCCCTCCACTTT
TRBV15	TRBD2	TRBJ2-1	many	CATRRKLAGGNNEQFF	TGTGCCACCAGGAGGAAGTTGGCGGGGGGCAACAATGAGCAGTTCTTC
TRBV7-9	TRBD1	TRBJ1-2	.	CASSGTGTGYGYTF	TGTGCCAGCAGCGGGACAGGGACAGGGTATGGCTACACCTTC
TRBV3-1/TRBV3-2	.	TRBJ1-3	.	CASSQPGGETGNTIYF	TGTGCCAGCAGCCAACCGGGGGGTGAGACTGGAAACACCATATATTTT
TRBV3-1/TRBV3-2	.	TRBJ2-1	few	CASSQAGGRSYNEQFF	TGTGCCAGCAGCCAAGCGGGGGGCCGTTCCTACAATGAGCAGTTCTTC
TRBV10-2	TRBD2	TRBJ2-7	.	CATLGLAGDEQYF	TGCGCCACGCTCGGCCTAGCGGGGGACGAGCAGTACTTC
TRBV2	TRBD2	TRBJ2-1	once	CARTGTSLREQFF	TGTGCCAGAACCGGGACTAGCCTACGAGAGCAGTTCTTC
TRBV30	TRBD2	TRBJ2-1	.	CACFLRGGWNEQFF	TGTGCCTGTTTCCTCCGGGGGGGGTGGAATGAGCAGTTCTTC
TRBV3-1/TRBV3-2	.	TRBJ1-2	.	CASSQPGQTGGYTF	TGTGCCAGCAGCCAGCCGGGACAAACCGGCGGCTACACCTTC
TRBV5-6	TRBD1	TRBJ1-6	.	CASSPRTGSSYNSPLHF	TGTGCCAGCAGCCCCCGGACAGGGAGCTCCTATAATTCACCCCTCCACTTT
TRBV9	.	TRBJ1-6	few	CASSPSIEGSPLHF	TGTGCCAGCAGCCCTAGCATAGAGGGTTCACCCCTCCACTTT
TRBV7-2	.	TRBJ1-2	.	CASSLDSYYGYTF	TGTGCCAGCAGCTTAGACAGCTACTATGGCTACACCTTC
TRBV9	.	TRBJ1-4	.	CASSLAGGREKLFF	TGTGCCAGCAGTTTAGCCGGGGGTCGTGAAAAACTGTTTTTT
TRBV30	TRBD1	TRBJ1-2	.	CAWKSPGQGSGYTF	TGTGCCTGGAAATCCCCGGGACAGGGATCGGGCTACACCTTC
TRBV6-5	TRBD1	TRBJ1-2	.	CATRGDRGNYGYTF	TGTGCCACCCGCGGGGACAGGGGGAACTATGGCTACACCTTC